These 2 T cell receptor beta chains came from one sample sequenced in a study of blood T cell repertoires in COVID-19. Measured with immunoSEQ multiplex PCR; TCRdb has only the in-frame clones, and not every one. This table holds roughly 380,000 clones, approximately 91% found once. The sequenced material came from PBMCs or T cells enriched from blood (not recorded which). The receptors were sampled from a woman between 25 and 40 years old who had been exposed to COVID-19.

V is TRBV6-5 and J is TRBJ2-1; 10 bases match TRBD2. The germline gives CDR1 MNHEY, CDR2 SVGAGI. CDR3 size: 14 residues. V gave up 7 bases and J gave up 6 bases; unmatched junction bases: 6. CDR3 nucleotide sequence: TGTGCCAGCACCTCACTAGCGGGGAGCAATGAGCAGTTCTTC. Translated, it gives CASTSLAGSNEQFF.

The CDR3 here is CASSTDRANTGELFF. DNA for the CDR3: TGTGCCAGTAGTACGGACAGGGCGAACACCGGGGAGCTGTTTTTT. The genes are TRBV19 and TRBJ2-2; 8 bases fit TRBD1. This CDR3 has 15 residues. J lost 0 bases, V lost 4 bases, and 1 base had no gene match. Germline loops: CDR1 LNHDA, CDR2 SQIVND (reference sequence).